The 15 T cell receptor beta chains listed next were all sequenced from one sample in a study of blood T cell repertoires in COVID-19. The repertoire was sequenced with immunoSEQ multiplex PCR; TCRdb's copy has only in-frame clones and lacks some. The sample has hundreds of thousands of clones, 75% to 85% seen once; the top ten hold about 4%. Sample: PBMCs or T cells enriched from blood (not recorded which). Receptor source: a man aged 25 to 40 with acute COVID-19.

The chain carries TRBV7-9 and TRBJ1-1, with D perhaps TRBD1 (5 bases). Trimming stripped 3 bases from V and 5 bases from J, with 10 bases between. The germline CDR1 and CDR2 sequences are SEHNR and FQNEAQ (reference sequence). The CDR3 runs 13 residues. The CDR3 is CASSLGGATEAFF. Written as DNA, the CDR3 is TGTGCCAGCAGCTTGGGCGGGGCAACTGAAGCTTTCTTT.

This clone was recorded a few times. In DNA form, the CDR3 reads TGCGCCAGCAGCCACGTGGCGGGGGGTAGCTCCTACAATGAGCAGTTCTTC. It codes for CASSHVAGGSSYNEQFF. V gene TRBV4-1 combines with J gene TRBJ2-1; 8 bases align to TRBD2. The V and J ends lost 3 bases and 0 bases, in that order; junction bases with no gene match: 7. Looked up from germline, CDR1 is MGHRA and CDR2 is YSYEKL. This CDR3 comprises 17 residues.

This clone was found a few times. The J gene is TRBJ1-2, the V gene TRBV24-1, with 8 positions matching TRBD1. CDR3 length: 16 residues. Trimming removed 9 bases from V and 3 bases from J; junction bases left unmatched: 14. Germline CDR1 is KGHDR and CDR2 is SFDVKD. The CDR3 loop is CATLKPTGEGDYGYTF. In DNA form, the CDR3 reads TGTGCCACCCTCAAACCGACAGGGGAGGGGGACTATGGCTACACCTTC.

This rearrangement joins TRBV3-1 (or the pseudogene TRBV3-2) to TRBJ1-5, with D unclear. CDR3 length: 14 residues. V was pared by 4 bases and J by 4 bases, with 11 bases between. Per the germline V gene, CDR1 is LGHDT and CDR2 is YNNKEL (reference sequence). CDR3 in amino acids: CASSPFEANQPQHF. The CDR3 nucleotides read TGTGCCAGCAGCCCCTTTGAGGCGAATCAGCCCCAGCATTTT.

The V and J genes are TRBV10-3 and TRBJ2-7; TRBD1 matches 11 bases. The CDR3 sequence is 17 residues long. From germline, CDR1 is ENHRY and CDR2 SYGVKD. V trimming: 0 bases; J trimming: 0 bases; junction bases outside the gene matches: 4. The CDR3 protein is CAISESRTGGDSYEQYF. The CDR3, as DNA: TGTGCCATCAGTGAGTCTCGGACAGGGGGCGACTCCTACGAGCAGTACTTC.

The CDR3 bases are TGTGCCAGCAGCCGGAGACAGCCTGGAAACACCATATATTTT. Its translation is CASSRRQPGNTIYF. The J gene is TRBJ1-3, the V gene TRBV3-1 (or the pseudogene TRBV3-2); D possibly corresponds to TRBD1 (5 bases). This CDR3 is 14 amino acids long. Germline CDR1 LGHDT, CDR2 YNNKEL (reference sequence). Trimming cost V 4 bases and J 2 bases, with 9 bases left between them.

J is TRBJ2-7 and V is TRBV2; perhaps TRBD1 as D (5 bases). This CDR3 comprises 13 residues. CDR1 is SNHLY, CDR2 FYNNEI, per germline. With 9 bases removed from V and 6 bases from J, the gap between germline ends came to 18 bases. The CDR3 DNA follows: TGTGCCAGTATGAAAGGGGTGGTCTCCGAGCAGTACTTC. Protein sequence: CASMKGVVSEQYF.

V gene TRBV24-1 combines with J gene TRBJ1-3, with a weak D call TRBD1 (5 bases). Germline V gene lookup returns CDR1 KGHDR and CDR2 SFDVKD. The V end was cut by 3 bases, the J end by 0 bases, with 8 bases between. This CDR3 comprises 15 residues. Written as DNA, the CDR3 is TGTGCCACCAGTGATCTGACAGACTCTGGAAACACCATATATTTT. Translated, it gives CATSDLTDSGNTIYF.

CDR3 sequence reads: CASSSGTGGIGFYSPLHF. CDR3 DNA: TGTGCCAGCAGCTCCGGGACAGGGGGCATAGGGTTTTATTCACCCCTCCACTTT. This chain joins TRBV13 and TRBJ1-6; 12 positions match TRBD1. CDR3 size: 18 residues. Germline V CDR1 and CDR2: PRHDT, FYEKMQ (reference sequence). V lost 4 bases and J lost 8; bases outside the gene matches: 12.

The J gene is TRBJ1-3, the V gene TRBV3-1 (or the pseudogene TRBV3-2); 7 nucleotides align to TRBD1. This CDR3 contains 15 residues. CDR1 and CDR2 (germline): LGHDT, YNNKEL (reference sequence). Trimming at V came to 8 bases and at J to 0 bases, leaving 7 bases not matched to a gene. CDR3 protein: CASQKQGRSGNTIYF. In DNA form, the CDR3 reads TGTGCCAGCCAAAAACAGGGGCGCTCTGGAAACACCATATATTTT.

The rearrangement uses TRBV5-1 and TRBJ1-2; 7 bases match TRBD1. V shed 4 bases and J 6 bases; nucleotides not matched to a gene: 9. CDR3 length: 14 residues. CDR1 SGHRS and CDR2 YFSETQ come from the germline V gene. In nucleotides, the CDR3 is TGCGCCAGCAGCAGGGAGACAGGGTTTGATGGCTACACCTTC. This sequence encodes CASSRETGFDGYTF.

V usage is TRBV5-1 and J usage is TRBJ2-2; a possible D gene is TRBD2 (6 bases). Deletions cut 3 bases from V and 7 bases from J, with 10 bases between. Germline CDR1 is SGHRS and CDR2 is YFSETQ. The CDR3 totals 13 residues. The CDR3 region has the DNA TGCGCCAGCAGCTCCCTGGGGGGCGGGGAGCTGTTTTTT. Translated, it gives CASSSLGGGELFF.

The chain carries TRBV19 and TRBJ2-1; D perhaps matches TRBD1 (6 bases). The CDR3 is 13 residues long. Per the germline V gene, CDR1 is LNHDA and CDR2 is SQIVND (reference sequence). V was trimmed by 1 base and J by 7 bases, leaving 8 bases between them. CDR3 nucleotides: TGTGCCAGTAGTATAGGGGGGCGAAATGAGCAGTTCTTC. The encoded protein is CASSIGGRNEQFF.

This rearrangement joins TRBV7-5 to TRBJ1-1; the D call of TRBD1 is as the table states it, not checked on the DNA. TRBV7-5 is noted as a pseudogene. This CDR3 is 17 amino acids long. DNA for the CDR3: TGTGTCTCTCCAAAACAGGGGGCAGCTCAAATGAACACTGAAGCTTTCTTT. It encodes CVSPKQGAAQMNTEAFF.

DNA of the CDR3: TGTGCCAGCAGTTTTCAACAGTACTATGGCTACACCTTC. Its protein product is CASSFQQYYGYTF. The chain employs TRBV12-3 or TRBV12-4 and TRBJ1-2; D remains unclear. The CDR3 is 13 amino acids. The V and J ends lost 3 bases and 3 bases respectively, with 8 bases between them.